This T cell receptor (beta chain) was captured in a study of shared clonotypes between healthy human individuals. Whole-study results and caveats: Sample collection involved blood only; tissue repertoires are likely different. Represented diversity (both genetic and exposure-history) was limited by the small number of donors.

The table came from immunoSEQ multiplex PCR; TCRdb's copy has only in-frame clones and leaves some out. The sample gives 1,400,000 or so clones, about 98.5% of which show up once; 0.3% to 0.45% is in the top ten. Everyone who donated was a Caucasian adult who lived in Nashville, Tennessee. Division of CD4+ cells produced a CD45RA+ naive subset and a CD45RA-negative memory subset. On this clone: What it recognizes is unknown.

V was shortened by 0 bases and J by 0 bases, with 11 bases between the two germline ends. The length of the CDR3 is 16 residues. Per germline, CDR1 SNHLY and CDR2 FYNNEI. The sequencing sample was made of naive CD4+ T cells sorted from blood. As to subset: CD45RA+ positively selected. This receptor was taken from a man aged 30 to 39 in good health. This rearrangement joins TRBV2 to TRBJ1-1, with no clear D. The CDR3 loop reads CASSEARPRVNTEAFF. The CDR3 DNA follows: TGTGCCAGCAGTGAAGCGCGTCCTAGGGTGAACACTGAAGCTTTCTTT.